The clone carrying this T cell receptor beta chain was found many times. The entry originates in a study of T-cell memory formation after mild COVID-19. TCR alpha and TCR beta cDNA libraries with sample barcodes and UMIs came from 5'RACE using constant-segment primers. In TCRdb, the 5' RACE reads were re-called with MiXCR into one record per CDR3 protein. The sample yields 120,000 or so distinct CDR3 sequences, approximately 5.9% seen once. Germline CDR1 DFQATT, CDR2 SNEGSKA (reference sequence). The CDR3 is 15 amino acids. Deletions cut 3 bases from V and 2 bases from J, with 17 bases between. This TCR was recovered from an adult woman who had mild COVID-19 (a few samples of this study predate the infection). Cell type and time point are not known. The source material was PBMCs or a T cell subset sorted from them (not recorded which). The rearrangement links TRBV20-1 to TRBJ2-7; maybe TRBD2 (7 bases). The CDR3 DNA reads TGCAGTGCTAGCTCGGGGGGCGGGAGTCCCTACGAGCAGTACTTC. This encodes CSASSGGGSPYEQYF.